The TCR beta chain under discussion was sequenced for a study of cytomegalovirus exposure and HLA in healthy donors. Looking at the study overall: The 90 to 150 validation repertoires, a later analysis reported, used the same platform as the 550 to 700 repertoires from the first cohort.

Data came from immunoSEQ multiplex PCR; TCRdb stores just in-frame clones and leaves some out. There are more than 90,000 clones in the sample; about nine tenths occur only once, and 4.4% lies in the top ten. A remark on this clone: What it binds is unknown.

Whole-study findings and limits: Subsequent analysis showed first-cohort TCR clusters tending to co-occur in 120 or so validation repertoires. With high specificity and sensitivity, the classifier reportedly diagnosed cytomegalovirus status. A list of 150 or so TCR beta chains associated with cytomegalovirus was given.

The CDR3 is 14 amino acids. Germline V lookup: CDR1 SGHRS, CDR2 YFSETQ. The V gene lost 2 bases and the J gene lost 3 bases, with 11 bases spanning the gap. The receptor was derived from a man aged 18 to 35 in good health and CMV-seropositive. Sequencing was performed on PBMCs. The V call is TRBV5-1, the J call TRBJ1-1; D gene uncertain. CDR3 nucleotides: TGCGCCAGCAGCTTTCGAAAGGGAGACACTGAAGCTTTCTTT. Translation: CASSFRKGDTEAFF.